The 21 T cell receptor beta chains given below trace back to one sample, sequenced in a study of blood T cells in healthy people across ages. Primers used in a second PCR of roughly 6 to 12 cycles were a sample-barcoded 5' primer and a J-beta primer mix. MiXCR, applied by TCRdb to the 5' RACE reads, yields one record per CDR3 protein. This sample carries about 760,000 distinct CDR3 sequences, just over 55% of them seen once, and the ten largest clones take 20% to 30%. The material sequenced was blood. The receptors derive from a man in his forties in good health.

This sequence joins TRBV2 and TRBJ2-1; maybe TRBD1 (6 bases). Trimming took off 3 bases at V and 10 bases at J, with 10 bases between the two ends. Germline V gene sequence: CDR1 SNHLY, CDR2 FYNNEI. This CDR3 is built from 12 residues. The CDR3 DNA is TGTGCCAGCAGTGAGGGCAGGGGCGAGCAGTTCTTC. Encoded protein: CASSEGRGEQFF.

The gene calls are TRBV5-1 and TRBJ2-7; 7 nucleotides agree with TRBD1. The ends lost 0 bases at V and 3 bases at J; junction bases unmatched: 6. The CDR3 has 15 residues. Per the germline V gene, CDR1 is SGHRS and CDR2 is YFSETQ. Written as DNA, the CDR3 is TGCGCCAGCAGCTTGGATACAGGGGCGTTCTACGAGCAGTACTTC. Residues: CASSLDTGAFYEQYF.

In its sample, this clonotype was seen a few times. The chain couples TRBV12-3 or TRBV12-4 to TRBJ2-5; D ambiguous. Trimming left V 6 bases short and J 1 base short, with 9 bases between. There are 13 residues in the CDR3. The CDR3 loop reads CASRGTVQETQYF. CDR3 bases: TGTGCCAGCAGGGGTACAGTCCAAGAGACCCAGTACTTC.

The chain joins TRBV20-1 to TRBJ2-2; D is ambiguous. Germline V gives CDR1 DFQATT, CDR2 SNEGSKA (reference sequence). Trimming stripped 3 bases from V and 6 bases from J, with 8 bases between. The CDR3 is made up of 12 amino acids. The CDR3 loop reads CSASPISGELFF. Written as DNA, the CDR3 is TGCAGTGCTAGCCCTATTTCCGGGGAGCTGTTTTTT.

V is TRBV7-2 and J is TRBJ1-1, with D possibly TRBD1 on 5 matching bases. In germline, CDR1 is SGHTA, CDR2 FQGNSA. The CDR3 extends over 14 amino acids. V was shortened by 1 base and J by 4 bases, with 10 bases between the two germline ends. Written as DNA, the CDR3 is TGTGCCAGCAGCTTAGAGGGGCGGACCACTGAAGCTTTCTTT. Protein sequence: CASSLEGRTTEAFF. Combining the CDR3 with reference TRBV7-2 and TRBJ1-1 gives the whole variable domain GAGVSQSPSNKVTEKGKDVELRCDPISGHTALYWYRQSLGQGLEFLIYFQGNSAPDKSGLPSDRFSAERTGGSVSTLTIQRTQQEDSAVYLCASSLEGRTTEAFFGQGTRLTVV.

The chain has TRBV29-1 and TRBJ1-1, with a weak D call TRBD1 (6 bases). The CDR3 covers 12 residues. V dropped 7 bases and J dropped 0 bases, with 9 bases sitting between them. CDR1 and CDR2 (germline): SQVTM, ANQGSEA. In DNA, the CDR3 is TGCAGCGCGGGACATTTGAACACTGAAGCTTTCTTT. It yields the protein CSAGHLNTEAFF.

The V and J genes are TRBV6-2 or TRBV6-3 and TRBJ2-5; TRBD1 agrees at 9 bases. The CDR3 is 20 amino acids. Trimming cost V 0 bases and J 5 bases; bases outside gene matches: 19. The germline gives CDR1 MNHEY, CDR2 SVGEGT. CDR3 amino acids: CASSYSSVGGDRAFYETQYF. CDR3 bases: TGTGCCAGCAGTTACTCATCCGTTGGTGGGGACAGGGCTTTTTATGAGACCCAGTACTTC.

The rearrangement uses TRBV28 and TRBJ1-4; D is perhaps TRBD1 (5 bases). Germline V gene lookup returns CDR1 MDHEN and CDR2 SYDVKM. V was trimmed by 5 bases and J by 5 bases, leaving 9 bases between them. This CDR3 contains 13 residues. The CDR3 is CASSVYRNEKLFF. CDR3 sequence (DNA): TGTGCCAGCAGTGTATACAGGAATGAAAAACTGTTTTTT.

The CDR3 DNA reads TGTGCCAGCAGCCCTCCCGGGACAGGGAATGAAAAACTGTTTTTT. Protein product: CASSPPGTGNEKLFF. The chain joins TRBV7-9 to TRBJ1-4; 9 positions match TRBD1. After removal of 5 bases from V and 5 bases from J, the junction contained 6 bases not matched to a gene. The germline CDR1 and CDR2 sequences are SEHNR and FQNEAQ (reference sequence). This CDR3 is 15 amino acids long.

The CDR3 nucleotides read TGTGCCAGCAGGGGCGCGCAGCCCCAGCATTTT. Protein: CASRGAQPQHF. V and J are TRBV28 and TRBJ1-5; D is ambiguous. Trimming removed 6 bases at V and 7 bases at J, with 7 bases between. CDR3 length: 11 residues. The V gene's germline CDR1 is MDHEN and CDR2 SYDVKM.

The CDR3 protein is CASSSSGPNTEAFF. The CDR3 DNA reads as TGCGCCAGCAGCTCTTCGGGCCCAAACACTGAAGCTTTCTTT. The rearrangement joins TRBV5-1 to TRBJ1-1, with D uncertain. Germline V gene sequence: CDR1 SGHRS, CDR2 YFSETQ. The V and J ends lost 3 bases and 2 bases respectively, with 11 bases between them. The CDR3 is 14 residues long.

V and J are TRBV6-6 and TRBJ1-2; D is uncertain. The CDR3 has 14 residues. Per the germline V gene, CDR1 is MNHNY and CDR2 is SVGAGI (reference sequence). V was clipped by 2 bases and J by 2 bases, with 9 bases between them. Here the CDR3 reads CASSYDTENYGYTF. The CDR3 DNA sequence: TGTGCCAGCAGTTACGATACGGAAAACTATGGCTACACCTTC.

This sequence joins TRBV2 and TRBJ2-3; 13 nucleotides line up with TRBD2. V lost 6 bases and J lost 2; bases outside the gene matches: 17. The CDR3 is 20 amino acids. Germline values: CDR1 SNHLY, CDR2 FYNNEI. Written as DNA, the CDR3 is TGTGCCAGCAGCTACCCACTCACTAGCGGGGGGGCCCATTCCACAGATACGCAGTATTTT. Protein sequence: CASSYPLTSGGAHSTDTQYF.

The chain has TRBV28 and TRBJ1-5; TRBD1 is a possible D gene (6 bases). Germline CDR1 MDHEN, CDR2 SYDVKM. The length of the CDR3 is 15 residues. Trimming pared 5 bases from V and 7 bases from J, leaving 18 bases between. CDR3 region: CASSPRRGAGQPQHF. For the CDR3, the DNA is TGTGCCAGCAGTCCCCGGAGGGGGGCTGGGCAGCCCCAGCATTTT. The entire variable domain, with the rest obtained from reference TRBV28 and TRBJ1-5, is as follows: DVKVTQSSRYLVKRTGEKVFLECVQDMDHENMFWYRQDPGLGLRLIYFSYDVKMKEKGDIPEGYSVSREKKERFSLILESASTNQTSMYLCASSPRRGAGQPQHFGDGTRLSIL.

J is TRBJ2-3 and V is TRBV12-3 or TRBV12-4, with D uncertain. V lost 5 bases and J lost 2, with 11 bases in between. CDR3 length: 14 amino acids. This chain's CDR3 is CASSLPENTDTQYF. For the CDR3, the DNA is TGTGCCAGCAGTCTTCCGGAGAACACAGATACGCAGTATTTT.

J is TRBJ2-1 and V is TRBV6-2 or TRBV6-3; D gene ambiguous. This CDR3 spans 19 amino acids. V was pared by 6 bases and J by 0 bases, with 24 bases between. The germline gives CDR1 MNHEY, CDR2 SVGEGT. The chain's CDR3 is CASRKTGSVRWTSYNEQFF. CDR3 in DNA: TGTGCCAGCAGAAAGACTGGATCGGTAAGATGGACCTCCTACAATGAGCAGTTCTTC.

In this sample, this clonotype turned up many times. This chain uses TRBV29-1 with TRBJ2-7, with D possibly TRBD1 on 6 matching bases. Germline CDR1 SQVTM, CDR2 ANQGSEA. The CDR3 runs 13 residues. The V end lost 4 bases, the J end lost 3 bases, and 13 bases lay between the germline ends. CDR3 sequence: CSVGAGEFYEQYF. The CDR3 DNA reads TGCAGCGTTGGGGCAGGGGAGTTCTACGAGCAGTACTTC.

There are a few counts of this clonotype. V is TRBV29-1 and J is TRBJ2-1; the match to TRBD2 covers 9 bases. The V segment lost 7 bases and the J segment 9 bases; nucleotides outside the gene matches: 22. CDR1 and CDR2 from the germline V gene are SQVTM and ANQGSEA. CDR3 size: 17 residues. Written as DNA, the CDR3 is TGCAGCGCTGAGGTGGTGGGAGGCGGGAGGGCCCTGGGTGAGCAGTTCTTC. It codes for CSAEVVGGGRALGEQFF.

This clonotype came up a few times. This chain connects TRBV5-1 to TRBJ1-1; a possible D gene is TRBD1 (5 bases). Trimming left V 4 bases short and J 1 base short, with 14 bases between. This CDR3 region has 15 residues. CDR1 and CDR2 from the germline V gene are SGHRS and YFSETQ. CDR3 nucleotide sequence: TGCGCCAGCAGCCGCGGGGCAGGAGGGAACACTGAAGCTTTCTTT. Translation: CASSRGAGGNTEAFF. Based on the CDR3 plus reference TRBV5-1 and TRBJ1-1, the full variable domain is KAGVTQTPRYLIKTRGQQVTLSCSPISGHRSVSWYQQTPGQGLQFLFEYFSETQRNKGNFPGRFSGRQFSNSRSEMNVSTLELGDSALYLCASSRGAGGNTEAFFGQGTRLTVV.

CDR3 nucleotides: TGCGCCAGCAGCCACTCCTGGGGAGGGTCGCAGAGCAATCAGCCCCAGCATTTT. Translated: CASSHSWGGSQSNQPQHF. J is TRBJ1-5 and V is TRBV4-1; D is unclear. Trimming left V 3 bases short and J 1 base short, with 19 bases between. Germline CDR1 is MGHRA and CDR2 is YSYEKL. The CDR3 is 18 residues long.

This chain connects TRBV9 to TRBJ2-1; the match to TRBD2 covers 10 bases. This CDR3 spans 16 amino acids. The germline CDR1 and CDR2 sequences are SGDLS and YYNGEE. Trimming at V came to 4 bases and at J to 9 bases, leaving 13 bases not matched to a gene. The CDR3 reads CASSNREREGLFEQFF. CDR3 nucleotide sequence: TGTGCCAGCAGCAACCGGGAGCGGGAGGGCCTCTTTGAGCAGTTCTTC.